These T cell receptor beta chains were read from a single sample in a study of shared clonotypes between healthy human individuals. Repertoires were generated with immunoSEQ multiplex PCR, while TCRdb's copy carries only in-frame clones and drops some. This table holds hundreds of thousands of clones, around 78% found once. The sample taken for sequencing was memory CD4+ T cells sorted from blood. Receptors were obtained from a woman aged 25 to 39 in good health. Each CDR3 is given without its conserved first and last residue. The order of the fields is V gene, D gene, CDR3 protein. D genes are given only for firm matches.

TRBV7-9 | TRBD1 | ASSFSRGQNIQY
TRBV10-1 | NA | ASSESLGGSKNIQY
TRBV11-2 | NA | ASSQSLAGATDTQY
TRBV7-6 | NA | ASSQVNRGDTQY
TRBV11-3 | NA | ASSLDQNEQF
TRBV30 | TRBD1 | AWSRGQGQQETQY
TRBV7-9 | TRBD2 | ASSLTSVRTDTQY
TRBV29-1 | NA | SVEAREDPYEQY
TRBV4-2 | NA | ASSQDLYEQY
TRBV14 | NA | ASSQVDNSYT
TRBV6-1 | NA | ASTRASEYEQY
TRBV11-2 | TRBD1 | ASSKGQTYEQY
TRBV27 | NA | ASKGGDGRVGANVLT
TRBV11-2 | TRBD2 | ASRGLAGGNTGELF
TRBV6-1 | TRBD1 | ASSARQGYRNQPQH
TRBV7-9 | NA | ASSYWGRGGGDDGYT
TRBV5-1 | TRBD2 | ASGLAGSNEQF
TRBV29-1 | NA | SVDGPPPQETQY
TRBV5-1 | NA | ASSPSGVEQF
TRBV5-4 | TRBD1 | ASSSTGGKDTEAF
TRBV19 | TRBD1 | ASSTGQGYQPQH
TRBV28 | NA | ASSFGRSRVYNEQF
TRBV15 | TRBD2 | ATSRGTRKNEQF
TRBV7-3 | TRBD1 | ASSPDRGRGYT
TRBV6-5 | NA | ASSYFGGAEAF
TRBV6-1 | NA | ASREVDYGYT
TRBV9 | NA | ASSVASLGGEQF
TRBV9 | NA | ASSVRPHRFGTDTQY
TRBV6-1 | TRBD1 | ASRVDRARTEAF
TRBV6-1 | NA | ASSAPTEADTQY
TRBV19 | NA | ASSISGASYEQY
TRBV2 | NA | ASNMYEQY
TRBV4-1 | NA | ASSLQPGAQETQY
TRBV28 | NA | ASSLSGLGGKLF
TRBV2 | TRBD2 | ASRLAGGVEQY
TRBV15 | NA | ATSRDRRGKETQY
TRBV10-3 | NA | AISEGVNGANVLT
TRBV6-1 | NA | ASSERQVGNQPQH
TRBV14 | NA | ASSQDLSSEAF
TRBV19 | TRBD1 | ASSLQGKANVLT
TRBV5-1 | TRBD2 | ASSLTSGNYGDTQY